The rows below give T cell receptor beta chains drawn from one sample of a study of cytomegalovirus exposure and HLA in healthy donors. TCRdb's table, derived via immunoSEQ multiplex PCR, lists solely in-frame clones and lacks some. The data hold around 110,000 clones, with around two thirds observed a single time. The sample comprised PBMCs. The receptors come from a woman between 40 and 50 years old in good health and CMV-seropositive. Each CDR3 is given with its conserved first and last residue. Each record gives: CDR3 protein, J gene, V gene.

CASSRDQIGGGYTF TRBJ1-2 TRBV18
CASSLWATGFYNEQFF TRBJ2-1 TRBV27
CSGAGTDTQYF TRBJ2-3 TRBV29-1
CASSTTSGGGPDTQYF TRBJ2-3 TRBV5-1
CASSLELAGDTQYF TRBJ2-3 TRBV5-1
CATSRFTGEQYF TRBJ2-7 TRBV15
CASSNRYEQYF TRBJ2-7 TRBV7-2
CATRLAGFCTYEQYF TRBJ2-7 TRBV30
CASIMQGATEAFF TRBJ1-1 TRBV6-5
CASSIGLEGAMNTEAFF TRBJ1-1 TRBV19
CASSSLTSGVGGEQFF TRBJ2-1 TRBV5-4
CASSQSGQLEAFF TRBJ1-1 TRBV4-2
CASSTTRVHEQYF TRBJ2-7 TRBV23-1
CASSLDGGSTGELFF TRBJ2-2 TRBV7-2
CASSSQNQVGYGYTF TRBJ1-2 TRBV9